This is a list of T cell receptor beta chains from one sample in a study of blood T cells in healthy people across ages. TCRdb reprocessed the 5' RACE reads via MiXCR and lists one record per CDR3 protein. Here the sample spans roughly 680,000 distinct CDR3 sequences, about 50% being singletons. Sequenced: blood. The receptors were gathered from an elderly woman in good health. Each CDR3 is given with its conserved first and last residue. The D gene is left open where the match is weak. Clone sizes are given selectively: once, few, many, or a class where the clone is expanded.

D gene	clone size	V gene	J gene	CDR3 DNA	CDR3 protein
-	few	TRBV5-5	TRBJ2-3	TGTGCCAGCAGCTTGGAAAGCGTAGATACGCAGTATTTT	CASSLESVDTQYF
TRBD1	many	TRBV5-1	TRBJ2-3	TGCGCCAGCAGCTTGGGGACAGGGGGCAATGAGCAGTATTTT	CASSLGTGGNEQYF
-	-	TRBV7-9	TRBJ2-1	TGTGCCAGCATCAGGGCTAACAATGAGCAGTTCTTC	CASIRANNEQFF
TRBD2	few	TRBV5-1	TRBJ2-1	TGCGCCAGCAGCTTTAGCGGGGGCTCGGACAATGAGCAGTTCTTC	CASSFSGGSDNEQFF
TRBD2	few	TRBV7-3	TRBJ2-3	TGTGCCAGCAGCTCTAGCGGGGGGGCCACAGATACGCAGTATTTT	CASSSSGGATDTQYF
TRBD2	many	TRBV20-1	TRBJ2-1	TGCAGTGCTAGAGGGGCTCTAGCGGTGCTGTACAATGAGCAGTTCTTC	CSARGALAVLYNEQFF
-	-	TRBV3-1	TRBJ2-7	TGTGCCAGCAGCCCTTGGGGCCTCGAGCAGTACTTC	CASSPWGLEQYF
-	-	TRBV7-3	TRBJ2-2	TGTGCCAGCCCAGGGGTTCGGGGGGAGCTGTTTTTT	CASPGVRGELFF
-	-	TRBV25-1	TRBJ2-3	TGTGCCAGCAGTGACCCAGGATGCATCGCAGATACGCAGTATTTT	CASSDPGCIADTQYF
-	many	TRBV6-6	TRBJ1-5	TGTGCCAGCAGTTCCGGGGGGCGAGGCGGCAATCAGCCCCAGCATTTT	CASSSGGRGGNQPQHF
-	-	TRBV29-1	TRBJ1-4	TGCAGCGTTAAGGCAGGGAATGAAAAACTGTTTTTT	CSVKAGNEKLFF
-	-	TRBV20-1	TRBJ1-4	TGCAGTGCTCTCTACGGAAAGGAAAAACTGTTTTTT	CSALYGKEKLFF
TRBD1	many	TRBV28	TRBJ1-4	TGTGCCAGCAGTCTTAGACAGGGGGCGAGGGAAAAACTGTTTTTT	CASSLRQGAREKLFF
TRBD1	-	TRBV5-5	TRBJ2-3	TGTGCCAGCAGCTTGTTTGGGACAGCTAGCACAGATACGCAGTATTTT	CASSLFGTASTDTQYF
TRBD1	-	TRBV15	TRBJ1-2	TGTGCCACTAAACCTGGGGACAGTCCCTTCTATGGCTACACCTTC	CATKPGDSPFYGYTF
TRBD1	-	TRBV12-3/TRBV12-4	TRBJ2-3	TGTGCCAGCAGTTCCAGACGGGACAGGGGGCCGGTAGATACGCAGTATTTT	CASSSRRDRGPVDTQYF
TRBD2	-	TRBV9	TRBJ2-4	TGTGCCAGCAGCTCCTCCGGGACTAGCGGGACAAACATTCAGTACTTC	CASSSSGTSGTNIQYF
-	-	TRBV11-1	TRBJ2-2	TGTGCCAGCAGCTTAGCGCCCAGCACCGGGGAGCTGTTTTTT	CASSLAPSTGELFF
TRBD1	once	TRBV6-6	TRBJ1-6	TGTGCCAGCAGCCGCCTCCGGGACAGCTATAATTCACCCCTCCACTTT	CASSRLRDSYNSPLHF
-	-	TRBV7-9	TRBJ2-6	TGTGCCAGCAGCTTACCGGTCGTCTCTGGGGCCAACGTCCTGACTTTC	CASSLPVVSGANVLTF
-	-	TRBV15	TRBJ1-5	TGTGCCACCAGCAGAGATCCCAATCAGCCCCAGCATTTT	CATSRDPNQPQHF
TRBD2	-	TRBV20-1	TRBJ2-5	TGCAGTGCTAGAAGCGGGGGCCAAGAGACCCAGTACTTC	CSARSGGQETQYF
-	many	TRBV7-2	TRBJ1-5	TGTGCCAGCACAATGGACATCTATCAGCCCCAGCATTTT	CASTMDIYQPQHF
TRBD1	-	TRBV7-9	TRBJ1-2	TGTGCCAGCAGGGGACAGGGGGCGCCGGACTATGGCTACACCTTC	CASRGQGAPDYGYTF
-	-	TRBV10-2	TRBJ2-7	TGCGCCAGCAGTGAGAACAGGGGGGGATCTTACGAGCAGTACTTC	CASSENRGGSYEQYF
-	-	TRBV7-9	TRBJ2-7	TGTGCCAGCAGTCACAACCCACGGTTAACCTACGAGCAGTACTTC	CASSHNPRLTYEQYF
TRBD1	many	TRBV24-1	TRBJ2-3	TGTGCCACCAGTGATTGGGGGACAGCGGACGCAGATACGCAGTATTTT	CATSDWGTADADTQYF
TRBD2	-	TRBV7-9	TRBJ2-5	TGTGCCAGCAGCCAACGACTAGCGACACAAGAGACCCAGTACTTC	CASSQRLATQETQYF
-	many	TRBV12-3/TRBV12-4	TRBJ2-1	TGTGCCAGCAGTTTCCCCCGGACAGAGCAGTTCTTC	CASSFPRTEQFF
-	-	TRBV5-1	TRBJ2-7	TGCGCCAGCAGCTTGGAGGGCAGGCTTTACTCCTACGAGCAGTACTTC	CASSLEGRLYSYEQYF
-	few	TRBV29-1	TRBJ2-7	TGCAGCGTTGATGGGGGTGGAGGCGAGCAGTACTTC	CSVDGGGGEQYF
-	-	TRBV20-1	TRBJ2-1	TGCAGTGCTAGAGATCTCAACAGGGCTGGCAATGAGCAGTTCTTC	CSARDLNRAGNEQFF
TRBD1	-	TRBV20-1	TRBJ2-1	TGCAGTGCTAGGAAACAGGGGGCGAGTGAGCAGTTCTTC	CSARKQGASEQFF
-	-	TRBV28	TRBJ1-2	TGTGCCAGCAGTTTGTCTGCGTCAGGGGTCTTAGGGGGCTACACCTTC	CASSLSASGVLGGYTF
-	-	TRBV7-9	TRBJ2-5	TGTGCCAGCAGGAAGGTGTTAGCCGGCCACAATGAGCAGTACTTC	CASRKVLAGHNEQYF
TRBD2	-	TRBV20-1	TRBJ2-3	TGCAGTGCTAGGGGGGGACTAGCGGGGGGTCCAAATACGCAGTATTTT	CSARGGLAGGPNTQYF
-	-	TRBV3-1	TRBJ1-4	TGTGCCAGCAGCTTGAGGGGGGATGGTGAAGAACTGTTTTTT	CASSLRGDGEELFF
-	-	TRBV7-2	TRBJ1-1	TGTGCCAGCAGCGTTCAGGGGCCGGGCACTGAAGCTTTCTTT	CASSVQGPGTEAFF
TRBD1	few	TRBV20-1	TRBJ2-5	TGCAGTGCTCATTACAGGGGCGACCAAGAGACCCAGTACTTC	CSAHYRGDQETQYF
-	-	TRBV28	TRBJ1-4	TGTGCCAGAAGCGTTAATGAAAAACTGTTTTTT	CARSVNEKLFF
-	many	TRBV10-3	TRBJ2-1	TGTGCCATCAGTGAGTCAGAGACCTACAATGAGCAGTTCTTC	CAISESETYNEQFF
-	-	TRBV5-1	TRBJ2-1	TGCGCCAGCAAAGGGGGGGCAAATGAGCAGTTCTTC	CASKGGANEQFF
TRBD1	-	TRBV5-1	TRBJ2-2	TGCGCCAGCAGCTTGGAGGGGGCTAAAACCGGGGAGCTGTTTTTT	CASSLEGAKTGELFF
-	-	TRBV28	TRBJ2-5	TGTGCCAGCAGTGCCCCCGAAAGGGAAGAGACCCAGTACTTC	CASSAPEREETQYF
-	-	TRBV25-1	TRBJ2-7	TGTGCCAGCAGTCACAAAGCCGGGAGTAAACACGAGCAGTACTTC	CASSHKAGSKHEQYF
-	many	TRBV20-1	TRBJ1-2	TGCAGTGCTAGAGAATTTGGCAGAGGCTACACCTTC	CSAREFGRGYTF
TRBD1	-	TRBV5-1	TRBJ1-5	TGCGCCAGCAGCTTGGGGACAGGGGGGATTCAGCCCCAGCATTTT	CASSLGTGGIQPQHF
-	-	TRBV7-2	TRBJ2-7	TGTGCCAGCAGCTTATCGCCGAACTACGAGCAGTACTTC	CASSLSPNYEQYF
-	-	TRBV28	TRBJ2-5	TGTGCCAGCCGCACCGGGGTCAGGATTTCGGAGACCCAGTACTTC	CASRTGVRISETQYF
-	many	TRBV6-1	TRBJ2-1	TGTGCCACCCTCCTCATGGCCGCGAACAATGAGCAGTTCTTC	CATLLMAANNEQFF
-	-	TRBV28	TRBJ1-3	TGTGCCAGCAGCCCCAGGAAACGAACCATATATTTT	CASSPRKRTIYF
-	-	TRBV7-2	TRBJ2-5	TGTGCCAGCAGCAATCAGGGTACTGGGACCCAGTACTTC	CASSNQGTGTQYF
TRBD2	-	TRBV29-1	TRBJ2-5	TGCAGCGTTGCCCCCGGGGGAGGGAAAGAGACCCAGTACTTC	CSVAPGGGKETQYF
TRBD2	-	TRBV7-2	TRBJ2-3	TGTGCCAGCAGCTATCAGCGGGGGGAAGGGGATACGCAGTATTTT	CASSYQRGEGDTQYF
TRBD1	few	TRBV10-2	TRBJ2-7	TGCGCCAGCAGTGTCACAGGGGTGTACGAGCAGTACTTC	CASSVTGVYEQYF
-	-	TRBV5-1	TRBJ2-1	TGCGCCAGCAGCCTAGAGCCAGGGGGGCCCAATGAGCAGTTCTTC	CASSLEPGGPNEQFF
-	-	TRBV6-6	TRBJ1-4	TGTGCCAGCAGTCCACAGGGAAGGGGGGAAAAACTGTTTTTT	CASSPQGRGEKLFF
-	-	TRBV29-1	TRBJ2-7	TGCAGCGTTAGCGAGAGAGACTACAATGAGCAGTACTTC	CSVSERDYNEQYF